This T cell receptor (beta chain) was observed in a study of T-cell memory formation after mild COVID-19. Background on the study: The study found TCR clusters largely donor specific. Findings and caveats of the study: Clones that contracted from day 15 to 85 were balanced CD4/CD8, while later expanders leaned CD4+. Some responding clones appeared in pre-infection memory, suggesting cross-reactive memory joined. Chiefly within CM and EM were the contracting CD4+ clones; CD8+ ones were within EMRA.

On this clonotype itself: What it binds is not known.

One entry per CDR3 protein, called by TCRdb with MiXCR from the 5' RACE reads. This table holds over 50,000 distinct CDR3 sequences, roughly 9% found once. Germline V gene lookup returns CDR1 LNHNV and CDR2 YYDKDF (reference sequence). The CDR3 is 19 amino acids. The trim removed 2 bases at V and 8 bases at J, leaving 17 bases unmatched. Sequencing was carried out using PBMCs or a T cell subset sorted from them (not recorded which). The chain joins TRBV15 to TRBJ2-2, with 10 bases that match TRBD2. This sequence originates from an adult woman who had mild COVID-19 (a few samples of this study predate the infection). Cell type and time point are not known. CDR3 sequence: CATSRPMASGSGKAGELFF. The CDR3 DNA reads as TGTGCCACCAGCAGACCTATGGCTAGCGGGAGTGGTAAAGCGGGGGAGCTGTTTTTT.